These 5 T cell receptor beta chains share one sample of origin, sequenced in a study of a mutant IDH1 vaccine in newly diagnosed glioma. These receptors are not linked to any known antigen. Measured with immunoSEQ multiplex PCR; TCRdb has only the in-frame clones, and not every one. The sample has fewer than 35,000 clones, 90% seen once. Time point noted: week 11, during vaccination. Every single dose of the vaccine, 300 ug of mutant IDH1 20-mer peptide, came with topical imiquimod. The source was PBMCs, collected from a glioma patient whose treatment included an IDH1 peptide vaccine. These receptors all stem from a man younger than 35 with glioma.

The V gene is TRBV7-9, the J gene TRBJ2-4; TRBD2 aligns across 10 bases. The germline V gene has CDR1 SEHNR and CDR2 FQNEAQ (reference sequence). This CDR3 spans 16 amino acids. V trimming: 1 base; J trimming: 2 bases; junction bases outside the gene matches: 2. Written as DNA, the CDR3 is TGTGCCAGCAGCTTAGTGACTAGCGGGCCCAAAAACATTCAGTACTTC. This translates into CASSLVTSGPKNIQYF.

CDR3: CASSYGQLMNTEAFF. Here the CDR3 DNA reads TGTGCCAGCAGTTACGGGCAACTCATGAACACTGAAGCTTTCTTT. The V and J genes are TRBV6-5 and TRBJ1-1; D is ambiguous. Germline CDR1 and CDR2: MNHEY and SVGAGI. The CDR3 loop spans 15 amino acids. V was clipped by 2 bases and J by 0 bases, with 10 bases between them.

The CDR3 region is CASSSQLNTEAFF. The CDR3, as DNA: TGTGCCAGCAGTTCCCAATTGAACACTGAAGCTTTCTTT. The rearrangement uses TRBV27 and TRBJ1-1; no clear D. The CDR3 runs 13 residues. Germline V gene data show CDR1 as MNHEY and CDR2 as SMNVEV (reference sequence). The germline V and J ends were trimmed by 4 bases and 0 bases, with 6 bases remaining between them.

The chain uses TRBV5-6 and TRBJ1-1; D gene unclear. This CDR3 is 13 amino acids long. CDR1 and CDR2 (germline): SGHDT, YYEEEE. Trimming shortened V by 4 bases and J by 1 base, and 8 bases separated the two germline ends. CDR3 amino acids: CASSVGSNTEAFF. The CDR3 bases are TGTGCCAGCAGCGTCGGATCGAACACTGAAGCTTTCTTT.

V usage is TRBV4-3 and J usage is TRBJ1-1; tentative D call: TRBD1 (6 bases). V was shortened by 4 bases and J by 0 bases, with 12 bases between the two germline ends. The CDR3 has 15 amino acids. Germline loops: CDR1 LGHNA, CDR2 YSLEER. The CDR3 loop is CASSRSWTVNTEAFF. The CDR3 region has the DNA TGCGCCAGCAGCCGCTCCTGGACAGTGAACACTGAAGCTTTCTTT.